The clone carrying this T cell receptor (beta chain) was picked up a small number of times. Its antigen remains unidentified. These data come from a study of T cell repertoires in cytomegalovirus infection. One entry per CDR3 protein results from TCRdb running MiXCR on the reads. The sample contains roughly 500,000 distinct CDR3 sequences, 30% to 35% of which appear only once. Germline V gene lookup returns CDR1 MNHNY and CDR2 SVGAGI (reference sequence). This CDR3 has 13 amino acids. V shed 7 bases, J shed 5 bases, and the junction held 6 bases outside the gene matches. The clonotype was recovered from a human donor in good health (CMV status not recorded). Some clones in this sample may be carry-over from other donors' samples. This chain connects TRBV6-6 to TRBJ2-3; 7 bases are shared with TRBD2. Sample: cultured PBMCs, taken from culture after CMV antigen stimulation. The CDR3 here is CASKGGLRDTQYF. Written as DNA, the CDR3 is TGTGCCAGCAAGGGAGGGCTTAGAGATACGCAGTATTTT.